The T cell receptor (beta chain) under discussion was sequenced for a study of early T cells in non-severe SARS-CoV-2 infection. This CDR3 has 18 amino acids. V was clipped by 5 bases and J by 4 bases, with 26 bases between them. The germline CDR1 and CDR2 sequences are MNHNY and SVGAGI (reference sequence). This clonotype has a count of ten or more. TCRdb passed the 5' RACE reads through MiXCR, listing each CDR3 protein once. Of roughly 26,000 distinct CDR3 sequences detected, 5% to 6.5% appear once; the ten largest clones hold approximately 3.9%. Sequencing was carried out using whole blood. This clonotype was obtained from an adult who was a healthcare worker with PCR-confirmed SARS-CoV-2 infection or an uninfected control (not recorded which). This chain links TRBV6-6 with TRBJ1-1; TRBD1 is a possible D gene (6 bases). CDR3 coding DNA: TGTGCCAGCAGTGCCGTTAGGGGGGGCGCAAGACCGGGCACTGAAGCTTTCTTT. Protein sequence: CASSAVRGGARPGTEAFF.